What follows are 20 T cell receptor beta chains derived from one specimen sequenced in a study of T cell changes during pregnancy in multiple sclerosis. Only in-frame clones appear in the TCRdb table, and some are missing; sequencing was by immunoSEQ multiplex PCR. Of 30,000 to 35,000 clones listed, approximately 90% are singletons. Sequencing was performed on CD8+ T cells from peripheral blood mononuclear cells, taken in the second trimester of pregnancy. These receptors all come from a female donor with multiple sclerosis, enrolled in a pregnancy study.

The CDR3 bases are TGTGCCAGCACAGGGGGGTCCTACGAGCAGTACTTC. This codes for CASTGGSYEQYF. The chain links TRBV6-6 to TRBJ2-7; D might be TRBD1 (7 bases). Germline V gives CDR1 MNHNY, CDR2 SVGAGI (reference sequence). V shed 7 bases and J shed 1 base, with 8 bases lying between them. The CDR3 loop spans 12 amino acids.

The rearrangement joins TRBV28 to TRBJ2-1; no definite D call. V dropped 6 bases and J dropped 0 bases, with 9 bases sitting between them. This CDR3 has 14 residues. Germline CDR1 MDHEN, CDR2 SYDVKM. The CDR3 nucleotides are TGTGCCAGCAGCACAGATAGCTCCTACAATGAGCAGTTCTTC. It yields the protein CASSTDSSYNEQFF.

The chain combines TRBV6-1 with TRBJ1-1, with D tentatively TRBD1 (6 bases). Trimming removed 6 bases at V and 1 base at J, with 9 bases between. Germline values: CDR1 MNHNS, CDR2 SASEGT. The CDR3 is 13 amino acids. The CDR3 coding sequence is TGTGCCAGCAGCCGGACAGAGAACACTGAAGCTTTCTTT. Protein product: CASSRTENTEAFF.

This chain links TRBV4-3 with TRBJ2-7; TRBD2 is a possible D gene (5 bases). Germline-derived CDR1 and CDR2 are LGHNA and YSLEER. CDR3 length: 15 residues. Deletions cut 1 base from V and 3 bases from J, with 13 bases between. The DNA for the CDR3 is TGCGCCAGCAGCCAAGGGGGTCTCGGGAACTACGAGCAGTACTTC. Translated, it gives CASSQGGLGNYEQYF.

This sequence joins TRBV27 and TRBJ2-1; the match to TRBD2 covers 8 bases. This CDR3 has 14 amino acids. V was pared by 2 bases and J by 10 bases, with 7 bases of the junction left unmatched. Per germline, CDR1 MNHEY and CDR2 SMNVEV (reference sequence). The CDR3 sequence is CASSLAGLGGEQFF. The CDR3 coding sequence is TGTGCCAGCAGTTTAGCGGGACTAGGGGGGGAGCAGTTCTTC.

The genes are TRBV11-2 and TRBJ1-1; the D is unclear. CDR1 SGHAT and CDR2 FQNNGV come from the germline V gene. The CDR3 has 15 residues. The V gene lost 5 bases and the J gene lost 2 bases, with 15 bases spanning the gap. This CDR3 is CASSPTRGLNTEAFF. CDR3 nucleotides: TGTGCCAGCAGCCCAACGAGAGGGCTTAACACTGAAGCTTTCTTT.

This clone was counted a few times. The rearrangement uses TRBV29-1 and TRBJ2-2; the D is unclear. Germline assignment: CDR1 SQVTM and CDR2 ANQGSEA. The CDR3 is 15 amino acids. Trimming took 7 bases from V and 3 from J, leaving 18 bases between them. CDR3 region: CSAVDPWSDTGELFF. As DNA, the CDR3 is TGCAGCGCCGTAGACCCGTGGAGCGACACCGGGGAGCTGTTTTTT.

There are a few counts of this clone. The chain combines TRBV29-1 with TRBJ2-6, with 7 bases fitting TRBD1. Germline-derived CDR1 and CDR2 are SQVTM and ANQGSEA. This CDR3 region has 17 residues. V lost 6 bases, J lost 0 bases, and 11 bases stayed unmatched. Written as DNA, the CDR3 is TGCAGCGTAAGCTTCGACAGGGATATCTCTGGGGCCAACGTCCTGACTTTC. It yields the protein CSVSFDRDISGANVLTF. Variable domain in full (rest from reference TRBV29-1 and TRBJ2-6): SAVISQKPSRDICQRGTSLTIQCQVDSQVTMMFWYRQQPGQSLTLIATANQGSEATYESGFVIDKFPISRPNLTFSTLTVSNMSPEDSSIYLCSVSFDRDISGANVLTFGAGSRLTVL.

J is TRBJ2-7 and V is TRBV7-6; D is unclear. The germline V and J ends were trimmed by 5 bases and 7 bases, with 18 bases remaining between them. In germline, CDR1 is SGHVS, CDR2 FNYEAQ. The CDR3 is made up of 14 amino acids. CDR3 loop: CASSPSGALEEQYF. In DNA, the CDR3 is TGTGCCAGCAGCCCCTCCGGAGCGCTAGAGGAGCAGTACTTC.

The chain recombines TRBV28 with TRBJ1-1; weak D call: TRBD1 (6 bases). The CDR3 is made up of 13 amino acids. From germline, CDR1 is MDHEN and CDR2 SYDVKM. Trimming left V 8 bases short and J 5 bases short, with 15 bases between. CDR3 in DNA: TGTGCCAGCGGACGGGGGGGGCGGACTGAAGCTTTCTTT. Translating gives CASGRGGRTEAFF.

The CDR3 DNA is TGTGCCAGCAGCCCCCGGGTAGCGGGAGGCACAGATACGCAGTATTTT. Protein: CASSPRVAGGTDTQYF. The rearrangement links TRBV7-2 to TRBJ2-3, with TRBD2 matching 9 bases. V was pared by 5 bases and J by 1 base, with 7 bases of the junction left unmatched. Germline values: CDR1 SGHTA, CDR2 FQGNSA. The CDR3 length is 16 residues.

This clone was seen just once. This rearrangement joins TRBV4-3 to TRBJ2-7; tentatively, D is TRBD1 (5 bases). Germline CDR1 is LGHNA and CDR2 is YSLEER. V was trimmed by 0 bases and J by 4 bases, leaving 13 bases between them. The CDR3 consists of 15 residues. The chain's CDR3 is CASSQDIARAYEQYF. The CDR3 region has the DNA TGCGCCAGCAGCCAAGATATCGCCAGGGCGTACGAGCAGTACTTC.

This CDR3 reads CASSDPSGSPYNEQFF. Here the CDR3 DNA reads TGTGCCAGCAGTGACCCTAGCGGGAGCCCCTACAATGAGCAGTTCTTC. The chain joins TRBV25-1 to TRBJ2-1; 10 bases fit TRBD2. This CDR3 contains 16 residues. CDR1 is MGHDK, CDR2 SYGVNS, per germline. With V trimmed by 3 bases and J by 2 bases, 4 bases remained unmatched. Filled out from reference TRBV25-1 and TRBJ2-1, the complete variable domain reads EADIYQTPRYLVIGTGKKITLECSQTMGHDKMYWYQQDPGMELHLIHYSYGVNSTEKGDLSSESTVSRIRTEHFPLTLESARPSHTSQYLCASSDPSGSPYNEQFFGPGTRLTVL.

In its sample, this clone ranks as medium-sized (0.01 to 0.1%). The same CDR3 arises from other DNA sequences in this sample as well. The chain uses TRBV6-4 and TRBJ2-1, with 7 positions matching TRBD2. The CDR3 is 15 amino acids. CDR1 is MRHNA, CDR2 SNTAGT, per germline. V lost 0 bases and J lost 1; bases outside the gene matches: 0. The CDR3 sequence is CASSDSSGSYNEQFF. The CDR3 DNA follows: TGTGCCAGCAGTGACTCTAGCGGGTCCTACAATGAGCAGTTCTTC.

In this sample, this clone turned up a few times. The chain joins TRBV4-1 to TRBJ1-1, with unresolved D. Germline assignment: CDR1 MGHRA and CDR2 YSYEKL. V dropped 5 bases and J dropped 1 base, with 11 bases sitting between them. CDR3 length: 14 amino acids. CDR3 amino acids: CASSIDIENTEAFF. The CDR3 coding sequence is TGCGCCAGCAGCATTGACATAGAGAACACTGAAGCTTTCTTT.

The rearrangement links TRBV19 to TRBJ2-1; 8 bases line up with TRBD2. Germline V gene sequence: CDR1 LNHDA, CDR2 SQIVND (reference sequence). This CDR3 has 15 amino acids. V shed 6 bases and J 4 bases; nucleotides not matched to a gene: 8. Here the CDR3 reads CASSRAGDWYNEQFF. The CDR3 DNA reads as TGTGCCAGTAGCCGAGCGGGAGATTGGTACAATGAGCAGTTCTTC.

This clone was found once. The rearrangement uses TRBV7-9 and TRBJ2-7; TRBD1 agrees at 10 bases. V dropped 6 bases and J dropped 6; count of bases not matched to a gene: 5. The germline gives CDR1 SEHNR, CDR2 FQNEAQ (reference sequence). CDR3 size: 13 residues. For the CDR3, the DNA is TGTGCCAGCAGGGGGACAGGGGAGGTCGAGCAGTACTTC. Its protein is CASRGTGEVEQYF.

This chain uses TRBV11-2 with TRBJ2-1; 8 bases fit TRBD1. The CDR3 loop spans 15 amino acids. Per the germline V gene, CDR1 is SGHAT and CDR2 is FQNNGV. V gave up 4 bases and J gave up 4 bases; unmatched junction bases: 6. In DNA, the CDR3 is TGTGCCAGCAGCTCGACAGGGGCGAAGTACAATGAGCAGTTCTTC. This translates into CASSSTGAKYNEQFF.

The chain couples TRBV7-9 to TRBJ2-7, with 10 nucleotides matching TRBD1. The ends lost 1 base at V and 6 bases at J; junction bases unmatched: 6. This CDR3 contains 15 residues. In germline, CDR1 is SEHNR, CDR2 FQNEAQ (reference sequence). CDR3 residues: CASSLVGTGVSEQYF. The CDR3 bases are TGTGCCAGCAGCTTAGTAGGGACAGGGGTCTCCGAGCAGTACTTC.

This chain uses TRBV7-9 with TRBJ2-3, with D tentatively TRBD2 (6 bases). V shed 0 bases and J shed 6 bases, with 13 bases lying between them. Germline V gene lookup returns CDR1 SEHNR and CDR2 FQNEAQ (reference sequence). The CDR3 has 15 amino acids. The CDR3 DNA reads as TGTGCCAGCAGCTTAGCGGGAGGTAATAAGGATACGCAGTATTTT. Its protein product is CASSLAGGNKDTQYF. Looking up the rest from reference TRBV7-9 and TRBJ2-3 gives the full variable domain: DTGVSQNPRHKITKRGQNVTFRCDPISEHNRLYWYRQTLGQGPEFLTYFQNEAQLEKSRLLSDRFSAERPKGSFSTLEIQRTEQGDSAMYLCASSLAGGNKDTQYFGPGTRLTVL.